This TCR beta chain is from a study of T cells in Graves' hyperthyroidism and ophthalmopathy. Whole-study results and caveats: Researchers report that a 13 V-J model separated ophthalmopathy from stable hyperthyroidism.

At least ten counts were recorded for this clonotype. Its specificity is not known. Amplified TCR beta CDR3 regions came from RNA transcripts. HTBI primers drove first-round RT-PCR of the TCR CDR3. TCRdb reprocessed the multiplex PCR reads with MiXCR, giving one entry per CDR3 protein. The sample holds around 520,000 distinct CDR3 sequences; 14% are singletons and the top ten take less than 20%. This CDR3 has 14 residues. The V gene's germline CDR1 is SNHLY and CDR2 FYNNEI. Trimming pared 5 bases from V and 0 bases from J, leaving 8 bases between. Graves' hyperthyroidism was deemed stable given no ophthalmopathy progression within 18 months.

The V and J genes are TRBV2 and TRBJ2-1; a weak D match, TRBD2 (6 bases). The sequence came from a woman younger than 35 with Graves' hyperthyroidism. Sequenced sample: blood. CDR3: CASSRGVSYNEQFF. The CDR3 region has the DNA TGTGCCAGCAGTCGCGGGGTCTCCTACAATGAGCAGTTCTTC.